These 30 T cell receptor beta chains came from one sample sequenced in a study of T-cell reconstitution after alpha-beta-depleted transplantation in children. Unique molecular identifiers were used to barcode this TCRbeta library. TCRdb called the PCR reads again in MiXCR, with one record for every CDR3 protein. The data hold roughly 70,000 distinct CDR3 sequences, with approximately 5% observed a single time. The material was PBMCs, mostly from graft donor cells, obtained 180 days after TCRalphabeta/CD19-depleted stem cell transplant. These receptors were obtained from a boy under two years old who had a stem cell transplant for acute myeloid leukemia, so the T cells may come from the graft donor.

This clonotype was counted at least ten times. V is TRBV21-1 and J is TRBJ2-1; the table calls TRBD1, which could not be checked here. TRBV21-1 is flagged as a pseudogene. The CDR3 runs to 16 residues. CDR3 sequence (DNA): TGTGCCAGCAGCAAACTGACAGGGAGCTCCTACAATGAGCAGTTCTTC. It codes for CASSKLTGSSYNEQFF.

This clonotype was picked up many times. The chain carries TRBV12-3 or TRBV12-4 and TRBJ1-1, with 7 bases identical to TRBD1. With 3 bases clipped from V and 4 bases from J, the junction kept 8 bases outside the gene matches. The CDR3 contains 15 residues. CDR3 sequence (DNA): TGTGCCAGCAGTTTTGTGGCAGGGGGATCCACTGAAGCTTTCTTT. Protein: CASSFVAGGSTEAFF.

This clonotype was observed a few times. V is TRBV20-1 and J is TRBJ2-5; unclear D gene. There are 10 residues in the CDR3. The V gene's germline CDR1 is DFQATT and CDR2 SNEGSKA (reference sequence). For the CDR3, the DNA is TGCTTCTGCAGCCAAGAGACCCAGTACTTC. It translates to CFCSQETQYF.

Many counts were recorded for this clonotype. The gene calls are TRBV6-2 or TRBV6-3 and TRBJ2-1; D is unresolved. CDR1 and CDR2 (germline): MNHEY, SVGEGT. The CDR3 has 11 amino acids. V was clipped by 2 bases and J by 9 bases, with 5 bases between them. CDR3 sequence (DNA): TGTGCCAGCAGTTACCGAGGTGAGCAGTTCTTC. Encoded protein: CASSYRGEQFF.

This clonotype has a count of ten or more. CDR3 in amino acids: CASSQGQPGGYTF. CDR3 bases: TGTGCCAGCTCACAAGGACAGCCGGGGGGCTACACCTTC. The chain has TRBV18 and TRBJ1-2, with D possibly being TRBD1 (6 bases). Germline V gene sequence: CDR1 KGHSH, CDR2 LQKENI. CDR3 length equals 13 residues. Trimming removed 4 bases from V and 8 bases from J, with 14 bases in between.

This clonotype has a count of ten or more. The V call is TRBV4-1, the J call TRBJ1-4, with TRBD1 as a possible D gene (5 bases). Trimming took off 1 base at V and 10 bases at J, with 16 bases between the two ends. The CDR3 spans 15 residues. Per germline, CDR1 MGHRA and CDR2 YSYEKL. The CDR3 DNA follows: TGCGCCAGCAGCCAAGGGGGCCAGGGTAGGGGAAAACTGTTTTTT. The encoded protein is CASSQGGQGRGKLFF.

Ten or more counts support this clonotype. The DNA for the CDR3 is TGTGCCAGCAGCTTATTGTACGAGCAGTACTTC. Translated: CASSLLYEQYF. The chain has TRBV11-3 and TRBJ2-7; D call uncertain. Trimming took 2 bases from V and 4 from J, leaving 3 bases between them. CDR1 and CDR2 (germline): SGHNT, YENEEA. The CDR3 has 11 residues. The whole variable domain, filled in from reference TRBV11-3 and TRBJ2-7, reads EAGVVQSPRYKIIEKKQPVAFWCNPISGHNTLYWYLQNLGQGPELLIRYENEEAVDDSQLPKDRFSAERLKGVDSTLKIQPAELGDSAVYLCASSLLYEQYFGPGTRLTVT.

This clonotype was recorded many times. J is TRBJ2-2 and V is TRBV6-6; a possible D gene is TRBD1 (5 bases). This CDR3 has 13 residues. Trimming took 6 bases from V and 4 from J, leaving 9 bases between them. Germline lookup yields CDR1 MNHNY and CDR2 SVGAGI (reference sequence). CDR3 amino acids: CASSGQVTGELFF. The CDR3, as DNA: TGTGCCAGCAGCGGACAAGTCACCGGGGAGCTGTTTTTT.

This clonotype came up many times. The CDR3 nucleotides are TGTGCCAGCAGCTTGGGGGGCGGCTATGGCTACACCTTC. Protein: CASSLGGGYGYTF. This chain links TRBV7-2 with TRBJ1-2, with a tentative D call TRBD1 (6 bases). The CDR3 is 13 residues long. V dropped 3 bases and J dropped 4 bases, with 9 bases sitting between them. CDR1 and CDR2 from the germline V gene are SGHTA and FQGNSA. Supplemented by reference TRBV7-2 and TRBJ1-2, the full variable domain reads GAGVSQSPSNKVTEKGKDVELRCDPISGHTALYWYRQSLGQGLEFLIYFQGNSAPDKSGLPSDRFSAERTGGSVSTLTIQRTQQEDSAVYLCASSLGGGYGYTFGSGTRLTVV.

This clonotype was seen repeatedly, ten times or more. The genes are TRBV12-3 or TRBV12-4 and TRBJ2-2; D may be TRBD1 or TRBD2 (6 bases each). Trimming removed 2 bases from V and 5 bases from J, with 12 bases in between. This CDR3 region has 15 residues. In DNA form, the CDR3 reads TGTGCCAGCAGTTTACGGCTAGGGGGGACCGGGGAGCTGTTTTTT. Translation gives CASSLRLGGTGELFF.

V is TRBV12-3 or TRBV12-4 and J is TRBJ2-5; D might be TRBD1 or TRBD2, each matching 5 bases. Trimming took 11 bases from V and 2 from J, leaving 30 bases between them. The CDR3 covers 18 residues. This CDR3 reads CAFSLLSSRGPQQETQYF. In DNA form, the CDR3 reads TGTGCCTTCAGTCTTCTTTCGTCGAGGGGCCCCCAACAAGAGACCCAGTACTTC.

This clonotype was seen at least ten times. The genes are TRBV3-1 and TRBJ2-1; 8 bases line up with TRBD2. Trimming at V came to 6 bases and at J to 3 bases, leaving 19 bases not matched to a gene. This CDR3 comprises 19 residues. Germline V CDR1 and CDR2: LGHDT, YNNKEL (reference sequence). For the CDR3, the DNA is TGTGCCAGCAGACCAAGGCCCGGTCGGACCCGGGGGGGCTACAATGAGCAGTTCTTC. Translated, it gives CASRPRPGRTRGGYNEQFF.

This clonotype was recorded many times. The genes are TRBV4-1 and TRBJ2-1, with 11 nucleotides matching TRBD1. Trimming took 7 bases from V and 3 from J; bases not matched to a gene: 5. Germline V CDR1 and CDR2: MGHRA, YSYEKL. The CDR3 extends over 15 amino acids. The CDR3 region is CASTAGTGGYNEQFF. CDR3 bases: TGCGCCAGCACCGCGGGGACAGGGGGCTACAATGAGCAGTTCTTC.

At least ten counts were recorded for this clonotype. V and J are TRBV5-1 and TRBJ1-5; D ambiguous. This CDR3 is built from 13 residues. Germline V gene sequence: CDR1 SGHRS, CDR2 YFSETQ. Trimming took off 3 bases at V and 3 bases at J, with 7 bases between the two ends. For the CDR3, the DNA is TGCGCCAGCAGCTCCCGGCCCAATCAGCCCCAGCATTTT. Protein product: CASSSRPNQPQHF.

This clonotype was counted many times. The chain recombines TRBV20-1 with TRBJ2-3; D possibly matches TRBD1 or TRBD2 (5 bases each). Trimming shortened V by 0 bases and J by 8 bases, and 15 bases separated the two germline ends. The length of the CDR3 is 14 residues. The germline CDR1 and CDR2 sequences are DFQATT and SNEGSKA (reference sequence). The DNA of the CDR3 is TGCAGTGCTAGAGATGGACGGGGCCCTGGTACGCAGTATTTT. It translates to CSARDGRGPGTQYF.

Many counts were recorded for this clonotype. The chain links TRBV5-1 to TRBJ2-7; tentatively, D is TRBD1 (6 bases). V was clipped by 4 bases and J by 0 bases, with 11 bases between them. Germline V lookup: CDR1 SGHRS, CDR2 YFSETQ. There are 14 residues in the CDR3. In DNA form, the CDR3 reads TGCGCCAGCAGCCAGGGGCAGGACTCCTACGAGCAGTACTTC. Its protein is CASSQGQDSYEQYF.

This clonotype has ten or more counts. This chain connects TRBV6-2 or TRBV6-3 to TRBJ2-7; 8 bases match TRBD1. The germline V gene has CDR1 MNHEY and CDR2 SVGEGT. Germline trimming cut 5 bases from V and 0 bases from J; bases unmatched to any gene: 3. The CDR3 is 14 amino acids. CDR3 bases: TGTGCCAGCAGTCGCGACAGGGGCTCCTACGAGCAGTACTTC. Translating it yields CASSRDRGSYEQYF.

This clonotype was observed at least ten times. The chain is built from TRBV24-1 and TRBJ1-5, with D tentatively TRBD1 (6 bases). Trimming took off 3 bases at V and 4 bases at J, with 12 bases between the two ends. The length of the CDR3 is 15 residues. The germline V gene has CDR1 KGHDR and CDR2 SFDVKD. The CDR3 sequence is CATSDPGAGNQPQHF. DNA of the CDR3: TGTGCCACCAGTGATCCGGGGGCGGGGAATCAGCCCCAGCATTTT.

This clonotype occurred many times. The rearrangement joins TRBV7-9 to TRBJ1-3; D not certain. The CDR3 runs 16 residues. In germline, CDR1 is SEHNR, CDR2 FQNEAQ (reference sequence). V was clipped by 2 bases and J by 4 bases, with 15 bases between them. CDR3 region: CASSLNPDAIGNTIYF. The CDR3 coding sequence is TGTGCCAGCAGCTTAAACCCTGACGCGATCGGAAACACCATATATTTT.

This clonotype appeared many times. This rearrangement joins TRBV7-3 to TRBJ2-1; a weak D match, TRBD2 (7 bases). The germline V and J ends were trimmed by 2 bases and 9 bases, with 23 bases remaining between them. The CDR3 runs to 17 residues. Germline CDR1 SGHTA, CDR2 FQGTGA. The CDR3 DNA reads TGTGCCAGCAGCTTAGACGGGGCGGGGGCCTTACGGGGTGAGCAGTTCTTC. Amino acid sequence: CASSLDGAGALRGEQFF.

This clonotype was picked up many times. The chain links TRBV7-2 to TRBJ2-7; D is possibly TRBD1 (6 bases). CDR3 size: 15 residues. Germline CDR1 and CDR2: SGHTA and FQGNSA. Trimming took 6 bases from V and 0 from J, leaving 15 bases between them. In DNA form, the CDR3 reads TGTGCCAGCAGTCAATCCTGGACAGCCTCCTACGAGCAGTACTTC. Its translation is CASSQSWTASYEQYF.

This clonotype showed up many times. The chain has TRBV2 and TRBJ1-4, with D unresolved. Trimming cost V 7 bases and J 11 bases, with 11 bases left between them. Germline values: CDR1 SNHLY, CDR2 FYNNEI. The CDR3 extends over 11 amino acids. The CDR3, as DNA: TGTGCCAGCAAAGTGAGGGAGAAACTGTTTTTT. Translated: CASKVREKLFF.

In its sample, this clonotype was seen many times. The chain recombines TRBV30 with TRBJ2-1, with 7 positions matching TRBD2. Germline V gives CDR1 GTSNPN, CDR2 SVGIG (reference sequence). With 1 base clipped from V and 9 bases from J, the junction kept 6 bases outside the gene matches. The CDR3 runs to 13 residues. In DNA, the CDR3 is TGTGCCTGGAGTGAAGGTCTAGCGGCTGAGCAGTTCTTC. Protein product: CAWSEGLAAEQFF.

This clonotype was recorded many times. The chain combines TRBV20-1 with TRBJ2-7; either TRBD1 or TRBD2 may fit D (5 bases each). Trimming removed 6 bases at V and 0 bases at J, with 9 bases between. Germline CDR1 is DFQATT and CDR2 is SNEGSKA (reference sequence). This CDR3 is 12 amino acids long. CDR3 region: CSALGTSYEQYV. CDR3 DNA: TGCAGTGCACTGGGGACCTCCTACGAGCAGTACGTC.

This clonotype was found many times. This chain uses TRBV20-1 with TRBJ1-4; no firm D call. The V and J ends lost 6 bases and 5 bases respectively, with 10 bases between them. This CDR3 spans 12 amino acids. Germline V CDR1 and CDR2: DFQATT, SNEGSKA (reference sequence). CDR3 sequence: CSAAGTNEKLFF. The CDR3 DNA reads as TGCAGTGCCGCGGGAACCAATGAAAAACTGTTTTTT.

This clonotype was detected ten times or more. J is TRBJ2-1 and V is TRBV3-1, with TRBD2 matching over 7 bases. Trimming cost V 3 bases and J 4 bases; bases outside gene matches: 15. The germline CDR1 and CDR2 sequences are LGHDT and YNNKEL (reference sequence). This CDR3 comprises 18 residues. The CDR3 bases are TGTGCCAGCAGCCACACCCCCCCGATAGCGGGTGATTACAATGAGCAGTTCTTC. Its translation: CASSHTPPIAGDYNEQFF.

Ten or more counts support this clonotype. This chain joins TRBV4-3 and TRBJ2-3; possible D gene TRBD1, 5 bases. The germline V gene encodes CDR1 LGHNA and CDR2 YSLEER. Trimming stripped 1 base from V and 4 bases from J, with 12 bases between. This CDR3 is 15 amino acids long. This CDR3 reads CASSQGGARADTQYF. DNA for the CDR3: TGCGCCAGCAGCCAAGGGGGCGCGAGAGCAGATACGCAGTATTTT.

This clonotype occurred many times. The V call is TRBV7-2, the J call TRBJ2-7; D is unresolved. The CDR3 has 15 residues. CDR1 is SGHTA and CDR2 is FQGNSA in the germline V gene. V was cut by 0 bases and J by 3 bases, with 12 bases left in between. CDR3 sequence (DNA): TGTGCCAGCAGCTTAGCGCAAAACACCCTCTACGAGCAGTACTTC. As protein: CASSLAQNTLYEQYF.

This clonotype was recorded many times. V usage is TRBV7-3 and J usage is TRBJ2-3, with 7 bases lining up with TRBD2. Losses at the gene ends were 6 bases for V and 0 bases for J; bases not matched to a gene: 3. The CDR3 has 14 amino acids. CDR1 and CDR2 from the germline V gene are SGHTA and FQGTGA. CDR3 region: CASSPTSSTDTQYF. The CDR3 nucleotides are TGTGCCAGCAGTCCGACTAGCAGCACAGATACGCAGTATTTT.

This clonotype has only a few counts. The CDR3 loop reads CASSAGGGDNEQFF. The CDR3 DNA reads TGTGCCAGCAGTGCGGGTGGGGGAGACAATGAGCAGTTCTTC. This rearrangement joins TRBV2 to TRBJ2-1, with D tentatively TRBD1 or TRBD2 (5 bases each). Germline values: CDR1 SNHLY, CDR2 FYNNEI. CDR3 length: 14 amino acids. Trimming stripped 4 bases from V and 5 bases from J, with 12 bases between.